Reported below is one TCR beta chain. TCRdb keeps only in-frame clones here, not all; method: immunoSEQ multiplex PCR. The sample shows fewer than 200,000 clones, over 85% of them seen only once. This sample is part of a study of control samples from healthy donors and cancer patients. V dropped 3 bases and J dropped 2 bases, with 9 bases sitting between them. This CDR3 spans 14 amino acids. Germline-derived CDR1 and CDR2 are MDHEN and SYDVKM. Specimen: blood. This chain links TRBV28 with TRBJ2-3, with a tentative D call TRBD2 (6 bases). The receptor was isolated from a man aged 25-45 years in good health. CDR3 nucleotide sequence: TGTGCCAGCAGTTTGGGGGGATCCACAGATACGCAGTATTTT. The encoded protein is CASSLGGSTDTQYF.